Listed below are T cell receptor beta chains from one sample, sequenced in a study of blood T cell repertoires in COVID-19. Sequenced by immunoSEQ multiplex PCR; TCRdb stores in-frame clones only, minus some. The sample lists 70,000 or so clones; about nine tenths were seen once. Sequenced: peripheral blood. The receptors derive from a woman under 30 with acute or convalescent COVID-19. CDR3s include the opening cysteine and the closing phenylalanine or tryptophan. Each record gives: clone size, J gene, D gene, V gene, CDR3 DNA, CDR3 protein. D genes are given only for firm matches. Clone size, where shown, is once, few, many, or a class for clones that have expanded.

NA TRBJ2-5 TRBD2 TRBV2 TGTGCCAGCAGTGATTCTGGACTAGCGGGAGGTGGTCAAGAGACCCAGTACTTC CASSDSGLAGGGQETQYF
NA TRBJ2-5 NA TRBV6-2/TRBV6-3 TGTGCCAGCAGTTACTTAGCAGGGGCTGGAGAGACCCAGTACTTC CASSYLAGAGETQYF
NA TRBJ2-1 NA TRBV27 TGTGCCAGCAAGATGAGTGTAAACAATGAGCAGTTCTTC CASKMSVNNEQFF
NA TRBJ2-1 NA TRBV19 TGTGCCAGTAGTAGGGTTGGAGGGGGCCGATACAATGAGCAGTTCTTC CASSRVGGGRYNEQFF
once TRBJ1-1 NA TRBV29-1 TGCAGCGTTGAATCCAGGGTAGGAAGAAAAGCTTTCTTT CSVESRVGRKAFF
NA TRBJ1-2 NA TRBV7-2 TGTGCCAGCAGCTTAGCCGAACGGGGTGGCTACACCTTC CASSLAERGGYTF
NA TRBJ2-4 NA TRBV21-1 TGTGCCAGCACCTCAGGGACAGGGCTTAAGAGCATTCAGTACTTC CASTSGTGLKSIQYF
once TRBJ2-1 NA TRBV7-9 TGTGCCAGCAGCCAAGGGGCAGGGTTTGTATACAATGAGCAGTTCTTC CASSQGAGFVYNEQFF
NA TRBJ1-1 TRBD1 TRBV19 TGTGCCAGTATTAATCAGGGGGCCCGGGGGGAAGCTTTCTTT CASINQGARGEAFF
NA TRBJ2-2 TRBD1 TRBV6-5 TGTGCCACCACGACAGGGGGACTCACCGGGGAGCTGTTTTTT CATTTGGLTGELFF
NA TRBJ2-2 TRBD2 TRBV19 TGTGCCAGTAGTATAGGACTCGGGGGGGCCTTGACCGGGGAGCTGTTTTTT CASSIGLGGALTGELFF
NA TRBJ1-1 NA TRBV10-3 TGTGCCATCAGTGGGCCCCAGACGGTGGGGGGAGCTTTCTTT CAISGPQTVGGAFF
NA TRBJ2-5 TRBD1 TRBV18 TGTGCCAGCTCACCTAATCCCCCGGGACAGGGTCAAGAGACCCAGTACTTC CASSPNPPGQGQETQYF
NA TRBJ2-7 TRBD1 TRBV5-6 TGTGCCAGCAGCCCCGGGACAGGGTCGGTCGAGCAGTACTTC CASSPGTGSVEQYF
NA TRBJ2-3 TRBD2 TRBV27 TGTGCCAGCAGCTCACAACAACTAGCGGGGGGCCGCACAGATACGCAGTATTTT CASSSQQLAGGRTDTQYF
NA TRBJ1-5 NA TRBV6-6 TGTGCCAGCAGTTACGGCCTCAATCAGCCCCAGCATTTT CASSYGLNQPQHF
NA TRBJ1-2 TRBD1 TRBV2 TGTGCCAGCAGTGGACCGTCCCAAAGCACTGGACAGGGGGCAACTGGCTACACCTTC CASSGPSQSTGQGATGYTF
NA TRBJ2-6 NA TRBV19 TGTGCCAGTAGCCCTGCGCGGTCCGGCAGGGCTCTCAGCTCTGGGGCCAACGTCCTGACTTTC CASSPARSGRALSSGANVLTF
NA TRBJ2-1 NA TRBV10-2 TGCGCCAGCAGTGAGGGCCACAATGAGCAGTTCTTC CASSEGHNEQFF
NA TRBJ1-1 TRBD1 TRBV6-5 TGTGCCAGCAGTTACACCGGACAGGGGGCAAAAGCTTTCTTT CASSYTGQGAKAFF
few TRBJ1-1 NA TRBV30 TGTGCCTGGAGTGCGGAGGCGCATCAGACTGAAGCTTTCTTT CAWSAEAHQTEAFF
NA TRBJ1-2 NA TRBV13 TGTGCCAGCAGCTTTGACAGCTATGGCTACACCTTC CASSFDSYGYTF
NA TRBJ1-2 TRBD1 TRBV25-1 TGTGCCAGCAGTGAATGGTCGGGACAGGGTTTAAACTATGGCTACACCTTC CASSEWSGQGLNYGYTF
NA TRBJ1-1 TRBD1 TRBV5-1 TGCGCCAGCAGCTCTGGACAGGAGAACTGGAACACTGAAGCTTTCTTT CASSSGQENWNTEAFF
NA TRBJ2-1 NA TRBV11-2 TGTGCCAGCAGCTTAATTTCGCCACCGAGCTCCTACAATGAGCAGTTCTTC CASSLISPPSSYNEQFF
NA TRBJ2-1 TRBD1 TRBV7-9 TGTGCCAGCAGCCGAGCCGGGACAGGGAGTAATGAGCAGTTCTTC CASSRAGTGSNEQFF
NA TRBJ2-7 TRBD1 TRBV11-3 TGTGCCAGCAGCCGGGGACAGGGATACGAGCAGTACTTC CASSRGQGYEQYF
NA TRBJ2-1 TRBD1 TRBV15 TGTGCCACCAGCAGAGAAGGGACAGGGAATAATGAGCAGTTCTTC CATSREGTGNNEQFF
once TRBJ1-5 TRBD1 TRBV28 TGTGCCAGCAGTTTCTCCAGGGGGCAAAATCAGCCCCAGCATTTT CASSFSRGQNQPQHF
NA TRBJ1-1 NA TRBV5-1 TGCGCCAGCAGCTTGGAGATCGGAGGGACTGAAGCTTTCTTT CASSLEIGGTEAFF
NA TRBJ1-2 NA TRBV7-9 TGTGCCAGCAGCTTAGGTCGGGGATATGGCTACACCTTC CASSLGRGYGYTF
many TRBJ1-6 NA TRBV9 TGTGCCAGCAGCGACGGCCTTGGGAGTTCACCCCTCCACTTT CASSDGLGSSPLHF
NA TRBJ2-7 NA TRBV6-5 TGTGCCAGCAGTTACGCAGGGGACTACGAGCAGTACTTC CASSYAGDYEQYF
NA TRBJ2-1 TRBD2 TRBV2 TGTGCCAGCAGCGACCGACTAGCTCAGCAGTTCTTC CASSDRLAQQFF
NA TRBJ2-3 TRBD2 TRBV5-6 TGTGCCAGCAGCTTGGGGACTAGCGGGCGAAACACAGATACGCAGTATTTT CASSLGTSGRNTDTQYF
NA TRBJ2-3 NA TRBV18 TGTGCCAGCTCACCAGACGGCAGGGATACGCAGTATTTT CASSPDGRDTQYF
NA TRBJ2-7 TRBD2 TRBV5-1 TGCGCCAGCAGCTTGTCTAGCGGGCCCTACGAGCAGTACTTC CASSLSSGPYEQYF
NA TRBJ2-1 NA TRBV7-6 TGTGCCAGCAGCTTAAGTCAGGGTTCCTACAATGAGCAGTTCTTC CASSLSQGSYNEQFF
once TRBJ2-7 TRBD1 TRBV5-1 TGCGCCAGCAGCCCAGGGACAGGGGGCTACGAGCAGTACTTC CASSPGTGGYEQYF
once TRBJ2-1 TRBD2 TRBV5-1 TGCGCCAGCAGCTTGTCCCTAGCGGGGGGGTCTGAGCAGTTCTTC CASSLSLAGGSEQFF
NA TRBJ1-1 NA TRBV25-1 TGTGCCAGCAGTTCCGGGGTTGGCACTGAAGCTTTCTTT CASSSGVGTEAFF
NA TRBJ1-2 NA TRBV5-4 TGTGCCAGCAGCTTCCAGACAGAGTATGGCTACACCTTC CASSFQTEYGYTF
once TRBJ2-7 NA TRBV21-1 TGTGCCAGCAGCAAACTACCCCTAGCGGGAGACTACGAGCAGTACTTC CASSKLPLAGDYEQYF
NA TRBJ1-2 TRBD1 TRBV6-5 TGTGCCAGCTGGGGACAGGGACGTGGCTTTGGCTACACCTTC CASWGQGRGFGYTF
few TRBJ2-3 TRBD1 TRBV5-4 TGTGCCAGCAGCTGGGACAGGGTCGCAGATACGCAGTATTTT CASSWDRVADTQYF